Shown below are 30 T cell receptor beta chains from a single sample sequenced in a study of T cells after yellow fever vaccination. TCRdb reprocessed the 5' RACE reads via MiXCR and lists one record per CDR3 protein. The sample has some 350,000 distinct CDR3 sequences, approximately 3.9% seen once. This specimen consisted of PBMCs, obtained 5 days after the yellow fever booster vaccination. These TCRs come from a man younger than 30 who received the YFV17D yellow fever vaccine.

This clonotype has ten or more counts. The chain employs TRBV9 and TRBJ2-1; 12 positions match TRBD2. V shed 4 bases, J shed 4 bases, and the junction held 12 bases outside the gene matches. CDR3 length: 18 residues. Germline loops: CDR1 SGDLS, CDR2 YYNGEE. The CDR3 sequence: CASSFRTSGTAKYNEQFF. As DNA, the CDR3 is TGTGCCAGCAGCTTTAGGACTAGCGGGACTGCCAAGTACAATGAGCAGTTCTTC. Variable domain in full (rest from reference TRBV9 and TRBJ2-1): DSGVTQTPKHLITATGQRVTLRCSPRSGDLSVYWYQQSLDQGLQFLIQYYNGEERAKGNILERFSAQQFPDLHSELNLSSLELGDSALYFCASSFRTSGTAKYNEQFFGPGTRLTVL.

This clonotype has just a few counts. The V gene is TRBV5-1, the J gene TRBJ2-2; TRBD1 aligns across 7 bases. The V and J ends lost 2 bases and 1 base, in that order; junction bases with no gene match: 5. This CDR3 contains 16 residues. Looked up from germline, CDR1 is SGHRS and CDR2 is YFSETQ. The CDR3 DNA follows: TGCGCCAGCAGCTTAACGGCAGGGGGGAACACCGGGGAGCTGTTTTTT. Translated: CASSLTAGGNTGELFF. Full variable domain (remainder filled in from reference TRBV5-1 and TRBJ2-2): KAGVTQTPRYLIKTRGQQVTLSCSPISGHRSVSWYQQTPGQGLQFLFEYFSETQRNKGNFPGRFSGRQFSNSRSEMNVSTLELGDSALYLCASSLTAGGNTGELFFGEGSRLTVL.

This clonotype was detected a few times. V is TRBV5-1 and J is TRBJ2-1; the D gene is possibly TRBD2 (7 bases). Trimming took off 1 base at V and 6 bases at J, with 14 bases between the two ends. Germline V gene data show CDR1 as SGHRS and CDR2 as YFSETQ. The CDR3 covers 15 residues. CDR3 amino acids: CASSLSGGRTNEQFF. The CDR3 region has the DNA TGCGCCAGCAGCTTGTCGGGGGGCCGAACCAATGAGCAGTTCTTC. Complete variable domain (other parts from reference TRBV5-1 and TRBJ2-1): KAGVTQTPRYLIKTRGQQVTLSCSPISGHRSVSWYQQTPGQGLQFLFEYFSETQRNKGNFPGRFSGRQFSNSRSEMNVSTLELGDSALYLCASSLSGGRTNEQFFGPGTRLTVL.

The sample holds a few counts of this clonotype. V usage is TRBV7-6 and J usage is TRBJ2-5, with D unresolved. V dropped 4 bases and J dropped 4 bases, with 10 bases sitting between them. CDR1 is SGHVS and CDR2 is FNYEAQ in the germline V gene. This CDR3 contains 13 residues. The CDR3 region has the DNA TGTGCCAGCAGCTCCGGGCCCTTAGAGACCCAGTACTTC. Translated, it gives CASSSGPLETQYF.

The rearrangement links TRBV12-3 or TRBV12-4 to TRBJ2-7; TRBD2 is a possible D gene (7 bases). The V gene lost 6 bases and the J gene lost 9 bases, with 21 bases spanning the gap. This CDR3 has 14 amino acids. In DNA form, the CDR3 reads TGTGCCAGCAGAGCTCTGGGGGGGGGCTTAGGGCAGTACTTC. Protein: CASRALGGGLGQYF.

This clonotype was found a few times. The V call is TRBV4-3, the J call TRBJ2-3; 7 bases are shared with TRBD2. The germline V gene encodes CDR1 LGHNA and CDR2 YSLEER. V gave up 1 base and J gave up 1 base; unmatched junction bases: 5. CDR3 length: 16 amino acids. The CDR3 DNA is TGCGCCAGCAGCCAAGTTCAGGGACTACGCACAGATACGCAGTATTTT. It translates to CASSQVQGLRTDTQYF.

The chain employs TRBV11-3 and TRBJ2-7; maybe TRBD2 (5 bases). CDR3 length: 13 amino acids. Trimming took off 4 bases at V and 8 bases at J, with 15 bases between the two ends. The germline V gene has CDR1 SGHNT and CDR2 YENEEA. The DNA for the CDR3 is TGTGCCAGCAGCTCCAGACCCCGAGGGCAGCAGTACTTC. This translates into CASSSRPRGQQYF.

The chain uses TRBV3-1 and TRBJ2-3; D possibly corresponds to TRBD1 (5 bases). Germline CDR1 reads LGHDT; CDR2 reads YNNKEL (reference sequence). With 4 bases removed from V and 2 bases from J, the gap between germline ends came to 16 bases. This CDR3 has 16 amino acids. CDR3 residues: CASSPSSGIPTDTQYF. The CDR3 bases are TGTGCCAGCAGCCCATCCTCAGGGATCCCCACAGATACGCAGTATTTT.

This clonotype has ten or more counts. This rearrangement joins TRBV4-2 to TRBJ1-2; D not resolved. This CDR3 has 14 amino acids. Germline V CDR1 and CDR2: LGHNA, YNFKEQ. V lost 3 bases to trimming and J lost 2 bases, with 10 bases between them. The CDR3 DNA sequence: TGTGCCAGCAGCCAGGAGGAGGGAAACTATGGCTACACCTTC. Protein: CASSQEEGNYGYTF.

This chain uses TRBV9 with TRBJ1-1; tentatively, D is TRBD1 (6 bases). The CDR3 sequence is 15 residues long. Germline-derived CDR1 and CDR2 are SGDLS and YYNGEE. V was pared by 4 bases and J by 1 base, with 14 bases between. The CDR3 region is CASSTIGGGNTEAFF. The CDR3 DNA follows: TGTGCCAGCAGCACAATAGGGGGTGGGAACACTGAAGCTTTCTTT.

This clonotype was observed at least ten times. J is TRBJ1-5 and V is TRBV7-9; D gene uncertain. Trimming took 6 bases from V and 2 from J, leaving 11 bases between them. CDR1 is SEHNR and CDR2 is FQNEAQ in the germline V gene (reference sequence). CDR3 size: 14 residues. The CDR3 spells CASSPPMGNQPQHF. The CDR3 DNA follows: TGTGCCAGCAGTCCACCAATGGGCAATCAGCCCCAGCATTTT.

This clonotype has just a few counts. The CDR3 DNA reads TGTGCCAGCAGCTTAGGAGTGGCTTTCTTT. This gives the protein CASSLGVAFF. The gene calls are TRBV7-2 and TRBJ1-1; D gene uncertain. The germline V gene has CDR1 SGHTA and CDR2 FQGNSA. V was cut by 1 base and J by 11 bases, with 5 bases left in between. The CDR3 length is 10 residues.

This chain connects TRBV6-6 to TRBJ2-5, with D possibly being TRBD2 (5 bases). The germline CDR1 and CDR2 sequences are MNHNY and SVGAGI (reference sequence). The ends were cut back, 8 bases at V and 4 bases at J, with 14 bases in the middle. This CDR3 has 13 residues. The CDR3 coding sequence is TGTGCCAGCTCCAAGGGTGGAGGAGAGACCCAGTACTTC. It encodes CASSKGGGETQYF.

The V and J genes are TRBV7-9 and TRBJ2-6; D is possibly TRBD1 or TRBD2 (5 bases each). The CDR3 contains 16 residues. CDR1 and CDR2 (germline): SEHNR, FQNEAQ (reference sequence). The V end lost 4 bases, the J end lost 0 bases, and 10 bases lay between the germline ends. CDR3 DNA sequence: TGTGCCAGCAGCTCAGCAGGGAGCTCTGGGGCCAACGTCCTGACTTTC. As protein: CASSSAGSSGANVLTF. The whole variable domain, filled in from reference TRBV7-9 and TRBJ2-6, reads DTGVSQNPRHKITKRGQNVTFRCDPISEHNRLYWYRQTLGQGPEFLTYFQNEAQLEKSRLLSDRFSAERPKGSFSTLEIQRTEQGDSAMYLCASSSAGSSGANVLTFGAGSRLTVL.

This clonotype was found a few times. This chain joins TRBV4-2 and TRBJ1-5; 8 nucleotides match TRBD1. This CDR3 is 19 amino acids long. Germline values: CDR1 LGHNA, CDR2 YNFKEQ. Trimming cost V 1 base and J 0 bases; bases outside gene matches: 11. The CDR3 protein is CASSQGHGTGRYSNQPQHF. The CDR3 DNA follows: TGTGCCAGCAGCCAAGGTCACGGGACAGGACGCTATAGCAATCAGCCCCAGCATTTT.

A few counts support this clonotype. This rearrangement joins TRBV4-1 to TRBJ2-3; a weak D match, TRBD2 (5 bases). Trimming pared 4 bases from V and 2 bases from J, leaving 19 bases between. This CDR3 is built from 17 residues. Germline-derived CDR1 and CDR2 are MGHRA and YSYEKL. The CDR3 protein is CASSPGVVGGPTDTQYF. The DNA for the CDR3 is TGCGCCAGCAGCCCCGGGGTAGTAGGCGGCCCCACAGATACGCAGTATTTT.

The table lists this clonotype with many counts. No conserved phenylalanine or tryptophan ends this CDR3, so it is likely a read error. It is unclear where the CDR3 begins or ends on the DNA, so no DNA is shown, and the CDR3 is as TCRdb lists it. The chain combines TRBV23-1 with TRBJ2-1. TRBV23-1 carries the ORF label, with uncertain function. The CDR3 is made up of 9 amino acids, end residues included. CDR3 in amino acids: CASSQSATP.

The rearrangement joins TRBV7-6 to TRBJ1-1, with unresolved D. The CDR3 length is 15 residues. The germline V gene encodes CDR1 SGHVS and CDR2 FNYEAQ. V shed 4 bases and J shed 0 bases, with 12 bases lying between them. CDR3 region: CASSSRLGMNTEAFF. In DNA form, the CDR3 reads TGTGCCAGCAGCTCTCGACTCGGCATGAACACTGAAGCTTTCTTT. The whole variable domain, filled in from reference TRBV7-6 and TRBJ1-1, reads GAGVSQSPRYKVTKRGQDVALRCDPISGHVSLYWYRQALGQGPEFLTYFNYEAQQDKSGLPNDRFSAERPEGSISTLTIQRTEQRDSAMYRCASSSRLGMNTEAFFGQGTRLTVV.

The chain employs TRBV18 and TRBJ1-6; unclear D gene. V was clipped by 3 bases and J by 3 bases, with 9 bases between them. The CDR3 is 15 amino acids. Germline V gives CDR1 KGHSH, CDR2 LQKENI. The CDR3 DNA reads TGTGCCAGCTCACCCCTCGGGAACTATAATTCACCCCTCCACTTT. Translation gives CASSPLGNYNSPLHF.

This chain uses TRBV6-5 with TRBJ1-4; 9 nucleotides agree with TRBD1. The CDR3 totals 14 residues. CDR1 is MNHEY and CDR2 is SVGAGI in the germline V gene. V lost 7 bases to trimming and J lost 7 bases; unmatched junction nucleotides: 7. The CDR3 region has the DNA TGTGCCAGCAACCACAGGGGGCTGAGTGAAAAACTGTTTTTT. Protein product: CASNHRGLSEKLFF.

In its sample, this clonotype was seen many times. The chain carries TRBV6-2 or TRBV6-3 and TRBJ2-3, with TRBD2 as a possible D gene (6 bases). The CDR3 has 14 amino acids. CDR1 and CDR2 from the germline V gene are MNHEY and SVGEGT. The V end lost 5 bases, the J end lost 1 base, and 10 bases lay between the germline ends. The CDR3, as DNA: TGTGCCAGCAGTGAAACGGGAGGCACAGATACGCAGTATTTT. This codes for CASSETGGTDTQYF.

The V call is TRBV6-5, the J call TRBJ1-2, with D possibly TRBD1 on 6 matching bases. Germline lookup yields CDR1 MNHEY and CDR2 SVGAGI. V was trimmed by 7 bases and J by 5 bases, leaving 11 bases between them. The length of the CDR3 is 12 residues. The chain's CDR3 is CASTAGEYGYTF. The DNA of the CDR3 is TGTGCCAGCACGGCAGGGGAGTATGGCTACACCTTC.

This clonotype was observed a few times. CDR3 residues: CASSPDINTEAFF. CDR3 in DNA: TGTGCCAGCAGTCCGGACATAAACACTGAAGCTTTCTTT. The chain combines TRBV6-5 with TRBJ1-1; maybe TRBD1 (5 bases). The CDR3 sequence is 13 residues long. V was trimmed by 5 bases and J by 2 bases, leaving 9 bases between them. CDR1 and CDR2 (germline): MNHEY, SVGAGI.

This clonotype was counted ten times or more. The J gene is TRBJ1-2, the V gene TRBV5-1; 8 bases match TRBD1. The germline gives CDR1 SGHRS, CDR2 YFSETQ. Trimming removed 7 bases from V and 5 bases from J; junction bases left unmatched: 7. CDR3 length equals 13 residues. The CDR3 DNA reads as TGCGCCAGCGGAGGACAGGGAGGATATGGCTACACCTTC. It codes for CASGGQGGYGYTF.

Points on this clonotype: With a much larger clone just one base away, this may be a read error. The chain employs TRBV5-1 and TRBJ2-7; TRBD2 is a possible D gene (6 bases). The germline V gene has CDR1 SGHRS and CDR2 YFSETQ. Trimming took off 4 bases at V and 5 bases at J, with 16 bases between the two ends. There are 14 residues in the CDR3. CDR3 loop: CASSGDLGNHEQYF. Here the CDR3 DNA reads TGCGCCAGCAGCGGGGACTTAGGGAACCACGAGCAGTACTTC.

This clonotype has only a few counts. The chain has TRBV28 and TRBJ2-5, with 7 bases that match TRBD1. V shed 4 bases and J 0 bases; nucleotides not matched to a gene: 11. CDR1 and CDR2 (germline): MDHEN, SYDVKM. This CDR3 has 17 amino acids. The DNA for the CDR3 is TGTGCCAGCAGTTCGCCTATGGATGACAGGGACCAAGAGACCCAGTACTTC. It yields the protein CASSSPMDDRDQETQYF.

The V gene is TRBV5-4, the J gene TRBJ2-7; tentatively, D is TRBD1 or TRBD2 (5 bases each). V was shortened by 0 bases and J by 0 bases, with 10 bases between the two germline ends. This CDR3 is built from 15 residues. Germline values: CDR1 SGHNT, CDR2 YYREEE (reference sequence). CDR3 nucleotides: TGTGCCAGCAGCTTGGAGGGGAGTCGCTCCTACGAGCAGTACGTC. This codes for CASSLEGSRSYEQYV.

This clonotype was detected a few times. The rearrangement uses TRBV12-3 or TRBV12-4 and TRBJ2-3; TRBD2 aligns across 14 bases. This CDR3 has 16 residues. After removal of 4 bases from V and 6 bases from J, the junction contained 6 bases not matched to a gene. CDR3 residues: CASSSMTSGGEDTQYF. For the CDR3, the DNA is TGTGCCAGCAGTTCAATGACTAGCGGGGGGGAGGATACGCAGTATTTT.

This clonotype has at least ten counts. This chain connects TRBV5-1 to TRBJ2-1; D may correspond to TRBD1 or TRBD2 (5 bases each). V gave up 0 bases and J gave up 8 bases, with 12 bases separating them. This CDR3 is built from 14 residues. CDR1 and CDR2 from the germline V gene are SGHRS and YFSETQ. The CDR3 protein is CASSLERGSDEQFF. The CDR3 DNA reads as TGCGCCAGCAGCTTGGAACGGGGCTCCGATGAGCAGTTCTTC.

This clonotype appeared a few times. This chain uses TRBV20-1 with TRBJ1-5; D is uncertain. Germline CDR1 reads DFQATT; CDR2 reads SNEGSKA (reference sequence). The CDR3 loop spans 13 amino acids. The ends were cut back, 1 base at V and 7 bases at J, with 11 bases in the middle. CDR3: CSARAAERQPQHF. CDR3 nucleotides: TGCAGTGCTAGAGCGGCGGAACGACAGCCCCAGCATTTT.